Sequencing of this T cell receptor beta chain was carried out in a study of beta chain features in type 1 diabetes. A few counts support this clone. Reverse transcription of all isolated RNA meant that expressed TCRB transcripts were sequenced. Roughly 3.4 million reads per sample on average were obtained from naive, central memory and regulatory T cell samples. Using immunoSEQ multiplex PCR, the repertoire was profiled, and TCRdb retains in-frame clones only, with some absent. This table holds hundreds of thousands of clones, roughly 16% found once. Cell sorting via CD45RO/CCR7/CD25/CD127/CD95/CD27 was performed to obtain CD4+ naive, central memory, regulatory and stem cell-like memory cells. The germline CDR1 and CDR2 sequences are LGHNA and YSLEER. The ends lost 3 bases at V and 5 bases at J; junction bases unmatched: 13. The CDR3 is made up of 16 amino acids.

This chain joins TRBV4-3 and TRBJ2-7, with 7 bases aligning to TRBD1. The clonotype originates from a man aged 18 to 29 in good health. The sequenced sample was naive CD4+ T cells from blood. CDR3 amino acids: CASSHDIGGAGDEQYF. The DNA of the CDR3 is TGCGCCAGCAGCCATGACATAGGGGGCGCCGGGGACGAGCAGTACTTC.